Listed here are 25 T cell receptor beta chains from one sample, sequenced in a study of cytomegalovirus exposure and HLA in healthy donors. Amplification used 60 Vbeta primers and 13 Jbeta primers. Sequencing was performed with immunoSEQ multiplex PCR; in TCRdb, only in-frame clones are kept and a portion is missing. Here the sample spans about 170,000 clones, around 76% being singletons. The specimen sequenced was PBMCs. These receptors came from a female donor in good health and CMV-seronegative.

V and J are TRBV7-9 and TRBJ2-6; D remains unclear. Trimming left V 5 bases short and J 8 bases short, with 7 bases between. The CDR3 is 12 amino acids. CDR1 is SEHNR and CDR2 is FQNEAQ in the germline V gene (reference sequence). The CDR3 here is CASSQETNVLTF. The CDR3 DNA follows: TGTGCCAGCAGCCAGGAAACCAACGTCCTGACTTTC.

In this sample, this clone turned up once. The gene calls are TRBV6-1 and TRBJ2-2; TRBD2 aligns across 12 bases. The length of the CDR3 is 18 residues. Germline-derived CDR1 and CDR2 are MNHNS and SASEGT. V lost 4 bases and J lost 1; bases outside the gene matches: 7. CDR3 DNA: TGTGCCAGCAGTGTTGAGACTAGCGGGAGAGTGAACACCGGGGAGCTGTTTTTT. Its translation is CASSVETSGRVNTGELFF.

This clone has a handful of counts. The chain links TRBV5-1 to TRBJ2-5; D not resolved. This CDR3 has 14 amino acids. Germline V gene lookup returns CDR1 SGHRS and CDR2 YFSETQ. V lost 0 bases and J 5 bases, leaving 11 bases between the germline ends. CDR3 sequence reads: CASSLGVVGETQYF. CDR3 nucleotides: TGCGCCAGCAGCTTGGGGGTAGTCGGGGAGACCCAGTACTTC.

CDR3 region: CAWSVYSGGGEQFF. The CDR3, as DNA: TGTGCCTGGAGTGTATATAGCGGGGGGGGTGAGCAGTTCTTC. The V and J genes are TRBV30 and TRBJ2-1, with 11 bases lining up with TRBD2. CDR1 and CDR2 (germline): GTSNPN, SVGIG (reference sequence). V lost 0 bases and J lost 9; bases outside the gene matches: 4. The CDR3 runs 14 residues. Looking up the rest from reference TRBV30 and TRBJ2-1 gives the full variable domain: SQTIHQWPATLVQPVGSPLSLECTVEGTSNPNLYWYRQAAGRGLQLLFYSVGIGQISSEVPQNLSASRPQDRQFILSSKKLLLSDSGFYLCAWSVYSGGGEQFFGPGTRLTVL.

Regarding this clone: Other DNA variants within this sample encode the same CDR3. CDR3 residues: CASSLTSGGYNEQFF. CDR3 bases: TGCGCCAGCAGTCTGACTAGCGGGGGGTACAATGAGCAGTTCTTC. This chain connects TRBV5-1 to TRBJ2-1; TRBD2 aligns across 13 bases. Germline CDR1 and CDR2: SGHRS and YFSETQ. CDR3 length: 15 residues. With 5 bases clipped from V and 4 bases from J, the junction kept 3 bases outside the gene matches.

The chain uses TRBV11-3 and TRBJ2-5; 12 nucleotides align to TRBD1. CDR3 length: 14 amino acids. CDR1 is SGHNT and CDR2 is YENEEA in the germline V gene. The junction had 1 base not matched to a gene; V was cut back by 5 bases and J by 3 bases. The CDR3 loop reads CASSGTGGEETQYF. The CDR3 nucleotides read TGTGCCAGCAGCGGGACAGGGGGCGAAGAGACCCAGTACTTC.

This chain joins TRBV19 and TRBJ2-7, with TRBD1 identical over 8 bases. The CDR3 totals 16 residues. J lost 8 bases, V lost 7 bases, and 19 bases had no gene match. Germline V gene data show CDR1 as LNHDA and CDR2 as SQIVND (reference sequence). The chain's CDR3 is CASIRPGMGQEGKQYF. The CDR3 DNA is TGTGCCAGTATACGGCCGGGGATGGGACAGGAAGGGAAGCAGTACTTC.

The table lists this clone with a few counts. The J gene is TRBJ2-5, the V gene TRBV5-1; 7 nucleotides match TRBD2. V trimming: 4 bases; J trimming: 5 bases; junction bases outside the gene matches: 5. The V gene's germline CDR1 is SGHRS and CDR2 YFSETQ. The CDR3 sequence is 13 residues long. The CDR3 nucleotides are TGCGCCAGCAGCACAGGACTAGGGGAGACCCAGTACTTC. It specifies CASSTGLGETQYF. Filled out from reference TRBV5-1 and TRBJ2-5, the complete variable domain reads KAGVTQTPRYLIKTRGQQVTLSCSPISGHRSVSWYQQTPGQGLQFLFEYFSETQRNKGNFPGRFSGRQFSNSRSEMNVSTLELGDSALYLCASSTGLGETQYFGPGTRLLVL.

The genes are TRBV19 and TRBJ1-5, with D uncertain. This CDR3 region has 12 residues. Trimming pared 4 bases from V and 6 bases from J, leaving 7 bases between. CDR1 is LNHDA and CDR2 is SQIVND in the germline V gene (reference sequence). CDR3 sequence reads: CASSRAVQPQHF. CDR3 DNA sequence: TGTGCCAGTAGTAGGGCAGTTCAGCCCCAGCATTTT.

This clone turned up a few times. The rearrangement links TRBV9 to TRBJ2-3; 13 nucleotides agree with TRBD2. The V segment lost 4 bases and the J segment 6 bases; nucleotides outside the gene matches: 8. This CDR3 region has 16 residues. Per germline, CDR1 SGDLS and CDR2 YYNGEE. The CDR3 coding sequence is TGTGCCAGCAGCACCCGACTAGCGGGGGGCGTGGATACGCAGTATTTT. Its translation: CASSTRLAGGVDTQYF.

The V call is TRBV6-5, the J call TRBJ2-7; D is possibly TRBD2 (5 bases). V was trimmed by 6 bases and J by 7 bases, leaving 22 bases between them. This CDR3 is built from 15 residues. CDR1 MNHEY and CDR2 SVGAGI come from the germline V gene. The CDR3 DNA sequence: TGTGCCAGCAGGTCTCGGGCCTTGGGATCGGGGGAGCAGTACTTC. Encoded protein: CASRSRALGSGEQYF.

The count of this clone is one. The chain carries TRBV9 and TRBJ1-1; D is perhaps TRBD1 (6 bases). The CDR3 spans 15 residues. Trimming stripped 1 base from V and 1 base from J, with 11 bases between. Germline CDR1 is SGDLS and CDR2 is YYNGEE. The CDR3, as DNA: TGTGCCAGCAGCGTATCAGGCAGGGGGAACACTGAAGCTTTCTTT. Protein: CASSVSGRGNTEAFF. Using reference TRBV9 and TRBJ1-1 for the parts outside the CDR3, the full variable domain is DSGVTQTPKHLITATGQRVTLRCSPRSGDLSVYWYQQSLDQGLQFLIQYYNGEERAKGNILERFSAQQFPDLHSELNLSSLELGDSALYFCASSVSGRGNTEAFFGQGTRLTVV.

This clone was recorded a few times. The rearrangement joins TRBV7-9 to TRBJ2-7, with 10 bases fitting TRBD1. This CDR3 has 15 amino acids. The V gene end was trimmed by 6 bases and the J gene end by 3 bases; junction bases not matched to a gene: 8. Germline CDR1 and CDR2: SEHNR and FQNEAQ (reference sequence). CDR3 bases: TGTGCCAGCAGTCCCGGGACAGGGGAGGTCTACGAGCAGTACTTC. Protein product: CASSPGTGEVYEQYF.

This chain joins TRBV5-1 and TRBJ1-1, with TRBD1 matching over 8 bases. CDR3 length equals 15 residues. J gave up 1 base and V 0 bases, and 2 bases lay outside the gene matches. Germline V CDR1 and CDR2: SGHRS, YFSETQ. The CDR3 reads CASSLETGGNTEAFF. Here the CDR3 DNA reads TGCGCCAGCAGCTTGGAAACAGGGGGGAACACTGAAGCTTTCTTT.

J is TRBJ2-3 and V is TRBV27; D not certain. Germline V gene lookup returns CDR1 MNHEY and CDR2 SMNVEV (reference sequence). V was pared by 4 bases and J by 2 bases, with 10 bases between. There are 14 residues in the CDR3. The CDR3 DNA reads TGTGCCAGCAGTTCTTGGCCAGACACAGATACGCAGTATTTT. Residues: CASSSWPDTDTQYF.

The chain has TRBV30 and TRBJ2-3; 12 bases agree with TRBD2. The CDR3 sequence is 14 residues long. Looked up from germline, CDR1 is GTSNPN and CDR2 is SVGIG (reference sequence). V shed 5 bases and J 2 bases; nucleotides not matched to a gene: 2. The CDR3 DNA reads TGTGCCTGGGGACTAGCGGGGAACACAGATACGCAGTATTTT. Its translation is CAWGLAGNTDTQYF.

The CDR3: CASSTTKTGGVGNQPQHF. The DNA for the CDR3 is TGTGCCAGCAGCACCACCAAGACAGGGGGCGTAGGCAATCAGCCCCAGCATTTT. This sequence joins TRBV2 and TRBJ1-5; 10 nucleotides align to TRBD1. Looked up from germline, CDR1 is SNHLY and CDR2 is FYNNEI. This CDR3 is 18 amino acids long. J was trimmed by 2 bases and V by 6 bases; bases with no gene match: 13.

The CDR3 sequence: CSVSPGALSYNEQFF. CDR3 nucleotide sequence: TGCAGCGTTAGCCCTGGAGCACTCTCCTACAATGAGCAGTTCTTC. The rearrangement uses TRBV29-1 and TRBJ2-1; unclear D gene. The CDR3 covers 15 residues. Germline assignment: CDR1 SQVTM and CDR2 ANQGSEA. With 5 bases removed from V and 0 bases from J, the gap between germline ends came to 14 bases.

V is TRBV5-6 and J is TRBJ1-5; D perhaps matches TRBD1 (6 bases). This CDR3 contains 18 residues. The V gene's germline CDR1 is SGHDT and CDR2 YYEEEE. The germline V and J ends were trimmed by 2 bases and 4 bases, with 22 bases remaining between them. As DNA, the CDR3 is TGTGCCAGCAGCTTTCGGGGGGCGGGGGGGGCCTCGAATCAGCCCCAGCATTTT. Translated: CASSFRGAGGASNQPQHF.

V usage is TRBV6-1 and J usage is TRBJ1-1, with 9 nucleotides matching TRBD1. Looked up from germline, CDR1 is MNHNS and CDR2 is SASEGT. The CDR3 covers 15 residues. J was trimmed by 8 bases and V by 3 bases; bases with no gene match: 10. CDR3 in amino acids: CASSDRQGGTTEAFF. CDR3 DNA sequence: TGTGCCAGCAGTGACCGACAGGGGGGGACCACCGAAGCTTTCTTT.

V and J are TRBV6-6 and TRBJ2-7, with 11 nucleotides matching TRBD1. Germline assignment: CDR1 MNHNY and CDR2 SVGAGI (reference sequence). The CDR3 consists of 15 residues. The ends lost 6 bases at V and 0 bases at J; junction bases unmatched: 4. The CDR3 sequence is CASSTGQGVSYEQYF. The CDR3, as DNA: TGTGCCAGCAGCACGGGACAGGGGGTCTCCTACGAGCAGTACTTC.

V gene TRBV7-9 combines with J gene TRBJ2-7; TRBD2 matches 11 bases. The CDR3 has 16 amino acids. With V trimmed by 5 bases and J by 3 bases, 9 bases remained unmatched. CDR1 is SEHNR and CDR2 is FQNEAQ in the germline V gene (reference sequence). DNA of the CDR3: TGTGCCAGCAGCCCCTTTAGCGGGAGGGCCCTCTACGAGCAGTACTTC. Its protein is CASSPFSGRALYEQYF. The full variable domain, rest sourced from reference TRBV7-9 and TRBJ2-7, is DTGVSQNPRHKITKRGQNVTFRCDPISEHNRLYWYRQTLGQGPEFLTYFQNEAQLEKSRLLSDRFSAERPKGSFSTLEIQRTEQGDSAMYLCASSPFSGRALYEQYFGPGTRLTVT.

This CDR3 reads CASSWGSGQGNEKLFF. CDR3 bases: TGTGCCAGCAGCTGGGGCTCGGGACAGGGGAATGAAAAACTGTTTTTT. V and J are TRBV5-8 and TRBJ1-4, with 10 bases that match TRBD1. The germline V gene has CDR1 SGHTS and CDR2 YDEGEE. Germline trimming cut 3 bases from V and 5 bases from J; bases unmatched to any gene: 7. There are 16 residues in the CDR3.

The CDR3 protein is CASSPTRRGGTEAFF. CDR3 in DNA: TGTGCCAGCAGCCCCACACGGAGGGGGGGCACTGAAGCTTTCTTT. This rearrangement joins TRBV11-2 to TRBJ1-1; TRBD1 is a possible D gene (6 bases). This CDR3 has 15 residues. Germline CDR1 SGHAT, CDR2 FQNNGV. Trimming took off 5 bases at V and 4 bases at J, with 17 bases between the two ends.

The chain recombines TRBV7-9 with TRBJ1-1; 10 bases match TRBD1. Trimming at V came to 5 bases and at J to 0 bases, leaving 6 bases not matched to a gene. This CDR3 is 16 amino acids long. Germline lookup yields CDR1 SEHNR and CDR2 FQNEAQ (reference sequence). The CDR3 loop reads CASSPRTGGMNTEAFF. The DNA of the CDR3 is TGTGCCAGCAGCCCGCGGACAGGGGGGATGAACACTGAAGCTTTCTTT.